These 10 T cell receptor beta chains originate from one sample sequenced in a study of regulatory T cells in long-lasting Graves disease. Time point denoted: newly diagnosed GD, antithyroid drugs for less than 3 months. Researchers made the TCR library from RNA that was extracted from PBMCs. The authors built TCR beta libraries using iRepertoire HTBI primers and Arm-PCR of CDR3 regions. Each CDR3 protein is one row after TCRdb ran MiXCR on the multiplex PCR reads. This sample has roughly 420,000 distinct CDR3 sequences, with around 17% found just once. The sample also formed part of further work on T cells in Graves' hyperthyroidism and ophthalmopathy.

The material sequenced was peripheral blood mononuclear cells (PBMCs), taken at new diagnosis, from a patient treated with antithyroid drugs. These TCRs come from a woman aged 18-30 years with Graves disease.

This clonotype appeared a few times. The rearrangement links TRBV28 to TRBJ1-6; no clear D gene. Germline CDR1 reads MDHEN; CDR2 reads SYDVKM. Trimming took off 5 bases at V and 8 bases at J, with 7 bases between the two ends. The CDR3 loop spans 12 amino acids. The CDR3: CASSILDSPLHF. CDR3 coding DNA: TGTGCCAGCAGTATACTAGATTCACCCCTCCACTTT.

In this sample, this clonotype turned up a few times. The chain joins TRBV5-6 to TRBJ2-7; D gene ambiguous. Germline V gene sequence: CDR1 SGHDT, CDR2 YYEEEE. This CDR3 is 13 amino acids long. V lost 7 bases to trimming and J lost 2 bases, with 13 bases between them. CDR3 sequence reads: CASYNRRPYEQYF. Written as DNA, the CDR3 is TGTGCCAGCTACAATCGCCGGCCCTACGAGCAGTACTTC.

This clonotype was counted at least ten times. The chain joins TRBV3-1 to TRBJ2-1; the D is unclear. Germline V gene sequence: CDR1 LGHDT, CDR2 YNNKEL (reference sequence). V was clipped by 4 bases and J by 15 bases, with 7 bases between them. The CDR3 covers 9 residues. CDR3 coding DNA: TGTGCCAGCAGCCCTCACTCGTTCTTC. Protein: CASSPHSFF.

This clonotype occurred many times. The rearrangement links TRBV20-1 to TRBJ2-3; 7 bases agree with TRBD2. This CDR3 contains 19 residues. Trimming took 2 bases from V and 2 from J; bases not matched to a gene: 19. Germline CDR1 and CDR2: DFQATT and SNEGSKA (reference sequence). DNA of the CDR3: TGCAGTGCTAGACCCATCAGACCCTTTATGGCGGGAGACACAGATACGCAGTATTTT. The encoded protein is CSARPIRPFMAGDTDTQYF.

This clonotype was observed a few times. This chain connects TRBV2 to TRBJ2-5, with 10 bases identical to TRBD1. Looked up from germline, CDR1 is SNHLY and CDR2 is FYNNEI. V gave up 6 bases and J gave up 5 bases; unmatched junction bases: 9. The CDR3 spans 15 residues. CDR3: CASRGDRGPGETQYF. DNA for the CDR3: TGTGCCAGCAGGGGGGACAGGGGACCTGGGGAGACCCAGTACTTC.

This clonotype appeared many times. The V and J genes are TRBV28 and TRBJ1-6, with D possibly being TRBD1 (6 bases). Germline lookup yields CDR1 MDHEN and CDR2 SYDVKM. V dropped 6 bases and J dropped 7 bases, with 16 bases sitting between them. The CDR3 totals 15 residues. CDR3 residues: CASSQTGLINSPLHF. CDR3 DNA sequence: TGTGCCAGCAGCCAAACAGGGTTAATCAATTCACCCCTCCACTTT.

Ten or more counts support this clonotype. The chain combines TRBV7-2 with TRBJ2-1; 7 bases are shared with TRBD1. Trimming took 4 bases from V and 9 from J; bases not matched to a gene: 6. The CDR3 consists of 13 residues. Germline CDR1 reads SGHTA; CDR2 reads FQGNSA. The CDR3 DNA reads TGTGCCAGCAGCTCTACGAGGGGGCCTGAGCAGTTCTTC. Protein product: CASSSTRGPEQFF.

The sample holds a few counts of this clonotype. The chain couples TRBV27 to TRBJ2-3; 8 bases are a match to TRBD2. V trimming: 6 bases; J trimming: 4 bases; junction bases outside the gene matches: 18. This CDR3 contains 18 residues. Germline lookup yields CDR1 MNHEY and CDR2 SMNVEV (reference sequence). The CDR3 coding sequence is TGTGCCAGCAGACTTCACAGCGGGAGCTCACGCCTATCAGATACGCAGTATTTT. Protein product: CASRLHSGSSRLSDTQYF.

This clonotype was recorded many times. The CDR3 sequence: CASSFLRQDYEQYF. For the CDR3, the DNA is TGTGCCAGCAGTTTTCTGCGACAGGACTACGAGCAGTACTTC. V is TRBV28 and J is TRBJ2-7, with D maybe TRBD1 (6 bases). This CDR3 region has 14 residues. Trimming stripped 3 bases from V and 3 bases from J, with 12 bases between. Germline values: CDR1 MDHEN, CDR2 SYDVKM.

This clonotype was seen many times. The J gene is TRBJ1-1, the V gene TRBV27, with D maybe TRBD1 (5 bases). Trimming removed 3 bases at V and 0 bases at J, with 17 bases between. Germline lookup yields CDR1 MNHEY and CDR2 SMNVEV (reference sequence). The CDR3 spans 17 residues. CDR3 amino acids: CASSFLGPSFMNTEAFF. In DNA, the CDR3 is TGTGCCAGCAGTTTCCTGGGACCGTCGTTCATGAACACTGAAGCTTTCTTT.